This is a list of T cell receptor beta chains from one sample in a study of T-cell reconstitution after alpha-beta-depleted transplantation in children. TCRdb redid the calling of the PCR reads with MiXCR, one entry per CDR3 protein. The sample yields fewer than 750,000 distinct CDR3 sequences, approximately 30% seen once. The sequencing used PBMCs, collected before TCRalphabeta/CD19-depleted stem cell transplant. Receptors originate from a boy in the first two years of life with Wiskott-Aldrich syndrome, due to receive a stem cell transplant. The CDR3 runs from the conserved cysteine through the conserved F or W. The D gene is left open where the match is weak. A clone size is listed for some rows: how often the clone was seen (once, few, many), or a class if it is expanded.

>TRBV20-1|TRBD2|once|TRBJ2-5
CSASSSGFETQYF
TGCAGTGCTAGTTCTAGCGGGTTCGAGACCCAGTACTTC
>TRBV20-1|-|few|TRBJ2-1
CSARGPRLTNNEQFF
TGCAGTGCTAGAGGGCCACGTCTGACTAACAATGAGCAGTTCTTC
>TRBV5-1|-|few|TRBJ2-3
CASSWGGGGTDTQYF
TGCGCCAGCAGCTGGGGTGGAGGGGGAACAGATACGCAGTATTTT
>TRBV5-1|-|-|TRBJ2-3
CASSLRALDTQYF
TGCGCCAGCAGCTTGAGAGCTTTGGATACGCAGTATTTT
>TRBV15|-|-|TRBJ2-1
CATSRPAVRSYNEQFF
TGTGCCACCAGCAGACCCGCAGTTAGATCGTACAATGAGCAGTTCTTC
>TRBV27|-|many|TRBJ1-6
CASSSRNSPLHF
TGTGCCAGCAGTTCGCGGAATTCACCCCTCCACTTT
>TRBV5-1|TRBD2|-|TRBJ2-1
CASSPDTSGRPYNEQFF
TGCGCCAGCAGCCCGGATACTAGCGGGAGACCCTACAATGAGCAGTTCTTC
>TRBV29-1|TRBD2|few|TRBJ2-1
CSVRGGLAGDDEQFF
TGCAGCGTGCGAGGGGGACTAGCGGGAGACGATGAGCAGTTCTTC
>TRBV6-5|-|-|TRBJ2-5
CASSYSTGTQYF
TGTGCCAGCAGTTACTCGACTGGGACCCAGTACTTC
>TRBV7-2|-|-|TRBJ2-1
CASIPWLMWVYNEQFF
TGTGCCAGCATCCCCTGGCTCATGTGGGTCTACAATGAGCAGTTCTTC